The 23 T cell receptor beta chains in this list originate from one sample, sequenced in a study of CXCR3-negative and CXCR3-positive naive CD8 T cells. UMI-labeled TRB cDNA libraries were prepared by 5' RACE. TCRdb re-called the 5' RACE reads and catalogs CDR3 proteins one per entry, DNA excluded. This repertoire includes around 52,000 distinct CDR3 sequences. The sequenced sample consisted of memory CD8+ T cells from blood. Receptors were obtained from a human donor in good health. Some clones in this sample may be carry-over from other donors' samples.

The chain employs TRBV28 and TRBJ2-4. Germline V gives CDR1 MDHEN, CDR2 SYDVKM. CDR3 length: 12 residues. The chain's CDR3 is CASSLGVRQPYF.

The chain carries TRBV12-3 or TRBV12-4 and TRBJ2-3; TCRdb lists TRBD1, though no DNA is available to test this call. The CDR3 is 17 amino acids. CDR3 sequence: CASSTSQAGVGPDTQYF.

This rearrangement joins TRBV6-5 to TRBJ2-2. The CDR3 has 14 amino acids. CDR1 and CDR2 from the germline V gene are MNHEY and SVGAGI. The CDR3 loop is CASSYSSDTGELFF.

The chain links TRBV6-4 to TRBJ2-3. This CDR3 has 13 residues. Germline assignment: CDR1 MRHNA and CDR2 SNTAGT. CDR3 residues: CASSDSIFETQYF.

V is TRBV7-8 and J is TRBJ2-5; lacking DNA, the TRBD2 call made by TCRdb goes unchecked. Germline V CDR1 and CDR2: SGHVS, FQNEAQ. The CDR3 loop spans 17 amino acids. CDR3 in amino acids: CASSLGYRLAEQETQYF. Complete variable domain (other parts from reference TRBV7-8 and TRBJ2-5): GAGVSQSPRYKVAKRGQDVALRCDPISGHVSLFWYQQALGQGPEFLTYFQNEAQLDKSGLPSDRFFAERPEGSVSTLKIQRTQQEDSAVYLCASSLGYRLAEQETQYFGPGTRLLVL.

The chain recombines TRBV12-3 or TRBV12-4 with TRBJ2-7; TCRdb returns TRBD1, unconfirmable since there is no DNA. CDR3 size: 17 residues. The CDR3 loop reads CASSPPPDTGTAYEQYF.

The chain links TRBV29-1 to TRBJ1-2; TCRdb's D call, TRBD1, is unchecked because there is no DNA. Germline lookup yields CDR1 SQVTM and CDR2 ANQGSEA. The CDR3 contains 14 residues. CDR3 region: CSVEDPGAGYGYTF. The whole variable domain, remainder taken from reference TRBV29-1 and TRBJ1-2, is SAVISQKPSRDICQRGTSLTIQCQVDSQVTMMFWYRQQPGQSLTLIATANQGSEATYESGFVIDKFPISRPNLTFSTLTVSNMSPEDSSIYLCSVEDPGAGYGYTFGSGTRLTVV.

According to its frequency, this clonotype is medium-sized. The chain combines TRBV28 with TRBJ2-7; the TRBD2 assignment by TCRdb is unverifiable without DNA. The germline V gene has CDR1 MDHEN and CDR2 SYDVKM. The length of the CDR3 is 19 residues. The CDR3 loop is CASSFSGTSGRSTSYEQYF. Drawing the rest from reference TRBV28 and TRBJ2-7, the complete variable domain is DVKVTQSSRYLVKRTGEKVFLECVQDMDHENMFWYRQDPGLGLRLIYFSYDVKMKEKGDIPEGYSVSREKKERFSLILESASTNQTSMYLCASSFSGTSGRSTSYEQYFGPGTRLTVT.

The rearrangement joins TRBV30 to TRBJ2-7; the TCRdb D gene call, TRBD1, has no DNA to confirm it. This CDR3 spans 13 amino acids. In germline, CDR1 is GTSNPN, CDR2 SVGIG (reference sequence). CDR3 residues: CAWSVGRGHEQYF.

This chain uses TRBV2 with TRBJ2-5; TCRdb's D call of TRBD2 is untestable without DNA. The V gene's germline CDR1 is SNHLY and CDR2 FYNNEI. The CDR3 has 15 amino acids. The CDR3 loop is CASHGTSVLQETNYF. Drawing the rest from reference TRBV2 and TRBJ2-5, the complete variable domain is EPEVTQTPSHQVTQMGQEVILRCVPISNHLYFYWYRQILGQKVEFLVSFYNNEISEKSEIFDDQFSVERPDGSNFTLKIRSTKLEDSAMYFCASHGTSVLQETNYFGPGTRLLVL.

The chain carries TRBV6-2 or TRBV6-3 and TRBJ1-5. The CDR3 loop spans 14 amino acids. Germline CDR1 MNHEY, CDR2 SVGEGT. The CDR3 sequence: CASRPIGGNQPQHF.

The chain uses TRBV30 and TRBJ1-1; checking the TCRdb D call of TRBD1 is not possible without DNA. CDR1 is GTSNPN and CDR2 is SVGIG in the germline V gene (reference sequence). The CDR3 extends over 15 amino acids. CDR3 sequence reads: CAWSVKGASGTEAFF.

This chain connects TRBV29-1 to TRBJ2-1; TCRdb's assignment of TRBD1 cannot be checked, as there is no DNA. The CDR3 runs 15 residues. Germline V CDR1 and CDR2: SQVTM, ANQGSEA. CDR3 sequence: CSVLWDRGARNEQFF.

The chain couples TRBV5-1 to TRBJ1-5; TCRdb outputs TRBD1, but without DNA this stays unchecked. This CDR3 is 14 amino acids long. Per germline, CDR1 SGHRS and CDR2 YFSETQ. The CDR3 protein is CASSPDRGLQPQHF.

The chain is built from TRBV29-1 and TRBJ2-1; without DNA, the TCRdb call of TRBD1 cannot be checked. CDR1 and CDR2 from the germline V gene are SQVTM and ANQGSEA. The CDR3 has 13 amino acids. This CDR3 is CSDRRGGYNEQFF.

This rearrangement joins TRBV20-1 to TRBJ2-7. Germline loops: CDR1 DFQATT, CDR2 SNEGSKA (reference sequence). The CDR3 has 15 amino acids. The CDR3 here is CSARDLGGAGYEQYF.

The chain links TRBV15 to TRBJ2-7; TCRdb picks TRBD1, but there is no DNA to check that call. Germline V gene lookup returns CDR1 LNHNV and CDR2 YYDKDF (reference sequence). The CDR3 has 14 amino acids. CDR3: CATALGLRRGEQYF.

V and J are TRBV6-6 and TRBJ1-6. Germline loops: CDR1 MNHNY, CDR2 SVGAGI (reference sequence). This CDR3 region has 15 residues. The chain's CDR3 is CANSYLLGGNSPLHF.

The rearrangement links TRBV12-3 or TRBV12-4 to TRBJ2-1; TCRdb selects TRBD1, and the lack of DNA leaves this call unchecked. This CDR3 has 15 residues. The CDR3: CASSGTGEAGNEQFF.

The genes are TRBV7-3 and TRBJ2-3. Germline CDR1 SGHTA, CDR2 FQGTGA. There are 15 residues in the CDR3. CDR3 sequence reads: CASSLTGSPPDTQYF.

The rearrangement links TRBV29-1 to TRBJ2-7; the D call from TCRdb, TRBD2, cannot be confirmed without DNA. The CDR3 totals 15 residues. Germline-derived CDR1 and CDR2 are SQVTM and ANQGSEA. The CDR3 spells CSVDGLAGRLYEQYF.

V usage is TRBV28 and J usage is TRBJ1-6; TCRdb indicates TRBD1, and absent DNA this call remains unverified. Germline CDR1 is MDHEN and CDR2 is SYDVKM. The CDR3 length is 15 residues. CDR3 amino acids: CASSQPPDTVGPLHF.

This chain links TRBV6-2 or TRBV6-3 with TRBJ2-1; without DNA, the TCRdb call of TRBD2 cannot be checked. Germline V gene lookup returns CDR1 MNHEY and CDR2 SVGEGT. This CDR3 contains 18 residues. The CDR3: CASSFNTRALAGDNEQFF.